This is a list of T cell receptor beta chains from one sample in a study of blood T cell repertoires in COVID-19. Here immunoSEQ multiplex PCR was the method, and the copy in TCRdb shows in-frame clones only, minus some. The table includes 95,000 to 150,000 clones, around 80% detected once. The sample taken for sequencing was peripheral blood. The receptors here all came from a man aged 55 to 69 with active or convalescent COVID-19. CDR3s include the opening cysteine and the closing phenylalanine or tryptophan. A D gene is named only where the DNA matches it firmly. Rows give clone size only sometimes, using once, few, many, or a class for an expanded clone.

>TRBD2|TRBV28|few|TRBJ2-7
CASREGLAGFTYEQYF
TGTGCCAGCAGGGAGGGGCTAGCGGGGTTTACCTACGAGCAGTACTTC
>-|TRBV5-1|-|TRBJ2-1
CASSLVSSSYNEQFF
TGCGCCAGCAGCTTGGTCTCGAGCTCCTACAATGAGCAGTTCTTC
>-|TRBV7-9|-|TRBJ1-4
CASSLEGIVGEKLFF
TGTGCCAGCAGCTTAGAGGGGATCGTGGGCGAAAAACTGTTTTTT
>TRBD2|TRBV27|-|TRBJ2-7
CATAGGISGLYEQYF
TGTGCCACCGCCGGGGGGATCAGCGGACTCTACGAGCAGTACTTC
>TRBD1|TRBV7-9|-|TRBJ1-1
CASSLAQTGGTEAFF
TGTGCCAGCAGCTTAGCGCAAACAGGGGGAACTGAAGCTTTCTTT
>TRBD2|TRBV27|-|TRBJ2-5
CASRETSGSFQETQYF
TGTGCCAGCAGGGAAACTAGCGGGAGTTTCCAAGAGACCCAGTACTTC
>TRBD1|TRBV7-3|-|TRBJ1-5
CAKPFGQAPCREPQHF
TGTGCCAAGCCGTTTGGACAGGCTCCCTGCAGGGAGCCCCAGCATTTT
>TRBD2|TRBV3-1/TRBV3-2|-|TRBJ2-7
CASSLTSGRYEQYF
TGTGCCAGCAGCCTAACTAGCGGGAGGTACGAGCAGTACTTC
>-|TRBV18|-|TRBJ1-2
CASSPGGTYGYTF
TGTGCCAGCTCACCGGGCGGGACCTATGGCTACACCTTC
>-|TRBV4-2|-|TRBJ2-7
CASSQGGSPGEQYF
TGTGCCAGCAGCCAAGGGGGCTCCCCGGGCGAGCAGTACTTC
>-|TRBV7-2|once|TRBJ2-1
CASSLGGPYNEQFF
TGTGCCAGCAGCTTAGGCGGGCCCTACAATGAGCAGTTCTTC
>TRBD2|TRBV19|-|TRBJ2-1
CASSPRGWPGGHEQFF
TGTGCCAGTAGTCCCCGGGGCTGGCCGGGAGGACATGAGCAGTTCTTC
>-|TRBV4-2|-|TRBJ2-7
CASSSLARSYEQYF
TGTGCCAGCAGCTCGCTAGCGAGGTCCTACGAGCAGTACTTC
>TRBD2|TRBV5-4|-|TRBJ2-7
CASSYDPRPGRSYEQYF
TGTGCCAGCAGCTATGACCCGAGGCCCGGGAGGAGCTACGAGCAGTACTTC
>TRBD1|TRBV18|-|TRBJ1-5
CASSPGTGKLNQPQHF
TGTGCCAGCTCACCCGGGACAGGGAAGCTCAATCAGCCCCAGCATTTT
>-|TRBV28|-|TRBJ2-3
CASSPGYSTDTQYF
TGTGCCAGCAGTCCCGGGTATAGCACAGATACGCAGTATTTT
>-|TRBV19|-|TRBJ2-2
CASRRAADTGELFF
TGTGCCAGTAGGAGGGCGGCGGACACCGGGGAGCTGTTTTTT
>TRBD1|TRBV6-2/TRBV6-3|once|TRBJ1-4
CASSATQGGYNEKLFF
TGTGCCAGCAGCGCGACCCAGGGGGGTTATAATGAAAAACTGTTTTTT
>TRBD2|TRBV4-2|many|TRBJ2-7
CASSLPGTSNEQYF
TGTGCCAGCAGCCTTCCCGGGACTAGCAACGAGCAGTACTTC